The TCR beta chain described here comes from a study of control samples from healthy donors and cancer patients. Clones were sequenced by immunoSEQ multiplex PCR, and TCRdb holds only the in-frame ones, with some missing. This sample carries some 100,000 clones, just over 90% of them seen once, and the ten largest clones take 3.5% to 4.5%. The sequencing input was blood. This TCR derives from a human donor in good health. The donor label of this sample is uncertain.

CDR3 sequence: CASSQAASGGARQYF. The CDR3 nucleotides are TGTGCCAGCAGCCAAGCGGCTAGCGGGGGGGCCCGCCAGTACTTC. This chain joins TRBV3-1 (or the pseudogene TRBV3-2) and TRBJ2-5; TRBD2 agrees at 12 bases. V was pared by 1 base and J by 10 bases, with 7 bases of the junction left unmatched. The CDR3 is 15 residues long. The germline gives CDR1 LGHDT, CDR2 YNNKEL (reference sequence).